This TCR beta chain was found in a study of T cells in Graves' hyperthyroidism and ophthalmopathy. Amplification of TCR beta CDR3 regions used RNA as the template. A first-round RT-PCR of the TCR CDR3 used the HTBI primer set. From the multiplex PCR reads, TCRdb called clonotypes with MiXCR, one entry per CDR3 protein. The sample lists 600,000 to 750,000 distinct CDR3 sequences, 15% to 20% occurring once. Findings and limits, study-wide: Using 13 V-J features, a model discriminated ophthalmopathy from stable hyperthyroidism.

Germline loops: CDR1 ENHRY, CDR2 SYGVKD. The J segment lost 5 bases and the V segment lost 3 bases, leaving 14 bases of the junction unmatched. The CDR3 spans 17 residues. This clonotype was seen a handful of times. Its target is unknown. A lack of ophthalmopathy progression within 18 months defined stable Graves' hyperthyroidism. Diagnosis of hyperthyroidism was new in patients aged 18 to 65, and its duration was under 2 months. Fresh peripheral blood, under 13 ml, was the source of the PBMCs. Material: blood. The rearrangement joins TRBV10-3 to TRBJ2-7, with 9 bases matching TRBD2. This clonotype was sampled from a man in his fifties or sixties with Graves' hyperthyroidism. The CDR3 DNA reads as TGTGCCATCAGTGAAGATCTTAGGCGGGAGGGCCACAACGAGCAGTACTTC. Protein product: CAISEDLRREGHNEQYF.